The following is a TCR beta chain sequence with its context. Its antigen is not known. The sample originates from a study of a mutant IDH1 vaccine in newly diagnosed glioma. The time point is: week 23, last vaccination. Vaccine doses each comprised 300 ug of mutant IDH1 20-mer peptide, with topical imiquimod. V lost 0 bases and J lost 6; bases outside the gene matches: 6. The CDR3 totals 16 residues. The V gene's germline CDR1 is SGHNT and CDR2 YENEEA. Only in-frame clones appear in the TCRdb table, and some are missing; sequencing was by immunoSEQ multiplex PCR. The table lists roughly 45,000 clones, roughly 83% of them singletons.

The chain employs TRBV11-3 and TRBJ2-1, with 9 bases matching TRBD2. This specimen was PBMCs, taken from a glioma patient whose treatment included an IDH1 peptide vaccine. The source of this sequence is a young woman with glioma. Some clones in this sample may be carry-over from other donors' samples. CDR3 sequence (DNA): TGTGCCAGCAGCTTAGATCGCGGGGGGGCCGCCAATGAGCAGTTCTTC. Encoded protein: CASSLDRGGAANEQFF.